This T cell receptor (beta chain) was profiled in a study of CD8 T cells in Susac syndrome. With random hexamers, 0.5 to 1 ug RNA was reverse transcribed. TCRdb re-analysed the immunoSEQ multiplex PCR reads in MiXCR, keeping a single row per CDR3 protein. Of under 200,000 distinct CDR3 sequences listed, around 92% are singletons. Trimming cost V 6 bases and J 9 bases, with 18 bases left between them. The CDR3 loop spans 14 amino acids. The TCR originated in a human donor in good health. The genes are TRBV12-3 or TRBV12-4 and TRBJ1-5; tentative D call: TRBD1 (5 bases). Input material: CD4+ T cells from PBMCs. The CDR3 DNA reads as TGTGCCAGCAGCGCGCGACAGAGAATCTCGCCCCAGCATTTT. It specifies CASSARQRISPQHF.